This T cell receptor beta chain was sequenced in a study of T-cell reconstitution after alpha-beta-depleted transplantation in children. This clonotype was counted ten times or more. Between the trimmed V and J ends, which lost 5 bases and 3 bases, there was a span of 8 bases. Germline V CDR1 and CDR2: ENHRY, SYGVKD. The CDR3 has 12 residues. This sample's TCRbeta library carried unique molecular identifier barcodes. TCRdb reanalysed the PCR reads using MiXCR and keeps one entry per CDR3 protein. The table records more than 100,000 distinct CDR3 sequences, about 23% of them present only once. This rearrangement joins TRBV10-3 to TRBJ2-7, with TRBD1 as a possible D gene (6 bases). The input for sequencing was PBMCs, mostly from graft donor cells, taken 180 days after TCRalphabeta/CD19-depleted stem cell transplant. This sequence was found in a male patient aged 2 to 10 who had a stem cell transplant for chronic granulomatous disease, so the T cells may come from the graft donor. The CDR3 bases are TGTGCCATCAGTACAGGGAGCTACGAGCAGTACTTC. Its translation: CAISTGSYEQYF.